Listed below are T cell receptor beta chains from one sample, sequenced in a study of T cell responses to AZD1222 COVID-19 vaccine. Using immunoSEQ multiplex PCR, the repertoire was profiled, and TCRdb retains in-frame clones only, with some absent. Here the sample spans some 130,000 clones, roughly 90% being singletons. The source material was peripheral blood, sampled on day 0 of AZD1222 vaccination. These receptors all come from an adult in good health. CDR3s include the opening cysteine and the closing phenylalanine or tryptophan. The order of the fields is D gene, V gene, J gene, CDR3 length, CDR3 protein. A D gene is named only where the DNA matches it firmly.

d_call: TRBD1; v_call: TRBV15; j_call: TRBJ1-1; cdr3_length: 16; cdr3_aa: CATSRGDRDLSTEAFF
d_call: .; v_call: TRBV28; j_call: TRBJ2-1; cdr3_length: 15; cdr3_aa: CASSFPGVVENEQFF
d_call: .; v_call: TRBV27; j_call: TRBJ2-7; cdr3_length: 14; cdr3_aa: CASSLKPTDHEQYF
d_call: .; v_call: TRBV5-4; j_call: TRBJ1-2; cdr3_length: 15; cdr3_aa: CASSLGEGGGYGYTF
d_call: .; v_call: TRBV12-5; j_call: TRBJ2-7; cdr3_length: 13; cdr3_aa: CASGLGVEGEQYF
d_call: .; v_call: TRBV3-1/TRBV3-2; j_call: TRBJ2-5; cdr3_length: 11; cdr3_aa: CASSQGETQYF
d_call: .; v_call: TRBV6-2/TRBV6-3; j_call: TRBJ1-5; cdr3_length: 17; cdr3_aa: CASSYGAIGFSNQPQHF
d_call: .; v_call: TRBV27; j_call: TRBJ1-4; cdr3_length: 18; cdr3_aa: CASTSLRGLARLNEKLFF
d_call: .; v_call: TRBV4-3; j_call: TRBJ1-5; cdr3_length: 15; cdr3_aa: CASSQDAGDQGPQHF
d_call: .; v_call: TRBV6-2/TRBV6-3; j_call: TRBJ1-1; cdr3_length: 14; cdr3_aa: CASSRQPEDTEAFF
d_call: .; v_call: TRBV5-1; j_call: TRBJ2-5; cdr3_length: 14; cdr3_aa: CASSLFRSEETQYF
d_call: .; v_call: TRBV2; j_call: TRBJ1-3; cdr3_length: 18; cdr3_aa: CASNPLSTGLEIGNTIYF
d_call: TRBD1; v_call: TRBV28; j_call: TRBJ1-1; cdr3_length: 16; cdr3_aa: CASTVGTGFWQTEAFF
d_call: .; v_call: TRBV30; j_call: TRBJ1-1; cdr3_length: 16; cdr3_aa: CAWSVTQGLSNTEAFF